The subject of this entry is one T cell receptor beta chain. In the source study's methods: Estimation of nucleated cell counts relied on the amplification of reference gene primers. The table came from immunoSEQ multiplex PCR; TCRdb's copy has only in-frame clones and leaves some out. The V and J calls and clone size are taken from that table; D and trimming were inferred from the DNA. This table holds about 76,000 clones, roughly 80% found once. The sample comes from a study of blood T cell repertoires in COVID-19. Study overall: There were acute and convalescent COVID-19 samples, and they came from the United States, Italy and Spain. The cDNA or gDNA used as material had been derived from T cells, B-cell-depleted T cells, or PBMCs.

This CDR3 comprises 14 residues. Deletions cut 1 base from V and 3 bases from J, with 9 bases between. Germline CDR1 reads LNHNV; CDR2 reads YYDKDF (reference sequence). The origin of this receptor is a woman between 55 and 75 years old with acute or convalescent COVID-19. Sample: peripheral blood. V gene TRBV15 combines with J gene TRBJ1-2, with D possibly matching TRBD1 (5 bases). CDR3 in DNA: TGTGCCACCAGCAGAGGGGGCAGATACTATGGCTACACCTTC. Protein sequence: CATSRGGRYYGYTF.